Given below is one T cell receptor beta chain in context. Its antigen is still unknown. The sample belongs to a study of lymphopenia after photon versus proton radiotherapy. Whole-study findings and limits: Better survival with proton therapy was suggested as possible, not demonstrated. In patients who died, overall survival fell as post-nadir TCR diversity dropped more. After lymphocyte nadir, photon-treated repertoires showed oligoclonal expansion, especially CD8+ Temra.

The germline V gene has CDR1 SGHKS and CDR2 YYEKEE (reference sequence). This CDR3 has 15 amino acids. V was trimmed by 0 bases and J by 6 bases, leaving 16 bases between them. Generated by immunoSEQ multiplex PCR, the TCRdb table keeps only in-frame clones and is missing some. The sample contains 28,000 or so clones, 75% to 90% of which appear only once. This clonotype was sampled from a man aged 30-40 years with gastric cancer. The sample here was peripheral blood, taken from a patient treated with photon-based radiotherapy. The chain has TRBV5-5 and TRBJ2-7; TRBD2 might be the D (5 bases). CDR3 loop: CASSLEGVLILEQYF. The CDR3 DNA reads as TGTGCCAGCAGCTTGGAGGGAGTTCTGATACTCGAGCAGTACTTC. The whole variable domain, remainder taken from reference TRBV5-5 and TRBJ2-7, is DAGVTQSPTHLIKTRGQQVTLRCSPISGHKSVSWYQQVLGQGPQFIFQYYEKEERGRGNFPDRFSARQFPNYSSELNVNALLLGDSALYLCASSLEGVLILEQYFGPGTRLTVT.